Listed below are T cell receptor beta chains from one sample, sequenced in a study of identical twins. MiXCR, applied by TCRdb to the 5' RACE reads, yields one record per CDR3 protein. This sample has a few hundred thousand distinct CDR3 sequences, with about 8% found just once. These same records also appear under a second study, on yellow fever vaccine responses in identical twins.

Sequencing was done on a sample of CD8+ T cells sorted from blood. All receptors come from a woman aged 18 to 35 in good health. Both conserved end residues are part of each CDR3. Clone size is shown for a subset of rows, as once, few, many or a class of expanded clone.

v_gene: TRBV29-1
j_gene: TRBJ1-1
abundance: .
CDR3aa: CSVARLGGGQVRTEAFF

v_gene: TRBV7-2
j_gene: TRBJ2-1
abundance: many
CDR3aa: CASSLGAIKGNNEQFF

v_gene: TRBV28
j_gene: TRBJ2-7
abundance: few
CDR3aa: CASIGQLNYEQYF

v_gene: TRBV7-9
j_gene: TRBJ1-6
abundance: .
CDR3aa: CASSLKRLGIGSPLHF

v_gene: TRBV4-1
j_gene: TRBJ2-7
abundance: .
CDR3aa: CASSQDPPGTSLNYEQYF

v_gene: TRBV7-6
j_gene: TRBJ1-2
abundance: .
CDR3aa: CASSLANTGTGDGYTF

v_gene: TRBV15
j_gene: TRBJ2-3
abundance: few
CDR3aa: CATSRDAVAGGPGVVDTQYF

v_gene: TRBV7-8
j_gene: TRBJ2-1
abundance: few
CDR3aa: CASSLNGPTVNEQFF

v_gene: TRBV7-9
j_gene: TRBJ2-1
abundance: few
CDR3aa: CASSLAGGRNNEQFF

v_gene: TRBV10-3
j_gene: TRBJ2-2
abundance: many
CDR3aa: CAISGTGNTGELFF

v_gene: TRBV27
j_gene: TRBJ2-7
abundance: .
CDR3aa: CASSPRGPTYEQYF

v_gene: TRBV27
j_gene: TRBJ2-7
abundance: many
CDR3aa: CASSLGTSGTYEQYF

v_gene: TRBV27
j_gene: TRBJ2-4
abundance: few
CDR3aa: CASSSPGKEYIQYF

v_gene: TRBV4-1
j_gene: TRBJ2-2
abundance: .
CDR3aa: CATGVSGAVAGELFF

v_gene: TRBV12-3/TRBV12-4
j_gene: TRBJ2-3
abundance: .
CDR3aa: CARSLNLAALGGTDTQYF

v_gene: TRBV20-1
j_gene: TRBJ2-1
abundance: many
CDR3aa: CSAQVAGQGAYNEQFF

v_gene: TRBV29-1
j_gene: TRBJ2-1
abundance: .
CDR3aa: CSVDGGGSSYNEQFF

v_gene: TRBV29-1
j_gene: TRBJ1-2
abundance: few
CDR3aa: CSVEIDRGPYGYTF

v_gene: TRBV6-2/TRBV6-3
j_gene: TRBJ2-1
abundance: .
CDR3aa: CASSETGSSYNEQFF

v_gene: TRBV24-1
j_gene: TRBJ2-7
abundance: many
CDR3aa: CATSHGGYEQYF

v_gene: TRBV7-9
j_gene: TRBJ2-7
abundance: few
CDR3aa: CASSSPPRLGGTYEQYF

v_gene: TRBV19
j_gene: TRBJ2-1
abundance: .
CDR3aa: CASSGADLYNEQFF

v_gene: TRBV11-2
j_gene: TRBJ2-1
abundance: few
CDR3aa: CASSLYDRGEQFF

v_gene: TRBV4-1
j_gene: TRBJ2-3
abundance: many
CDR3aa: CASSQDRPESTDTQYF

v_gene: TRBV19
j_gene: TRBJ1-4
abundance: few
CDR3aa: CASSSSGPEKLFF

v_gene: TRBV7-9
j_gene: TRBJ2-3
abundance: .
CDR3aa: CASSFLSSGAPDTQYF

v_gene: TRBV6-4
j_gene: TRBJ2-1
abundance: many
CDR3aa: CASSGSAGQGADEQFF

v_gene: TRBV28
j_gene: TRBJ2-1
abundance: .
CDR3aa: CASSSSREAGVFYNEQFF

v_gene: TRBV29-1
j_gene: TRBJ2-7
abundance: many
CDR3aa: CSALDPPHEQYF

v_gene: TRBV15
j_gene: TRBJ1-1
abundance: .
CDR3aa: CATSSGNQGVTGSAFF

v_gene: TRBV6-1
j_gene: TRBJ2-7
abundance: .
CDR3aa: CASSPPGQGYEQYF

v_gene: TRBV4-3
j_gene: TRBJ2-1
abundance: .
CDR3aa: CASSQDFGGEQFF

v_gene: TRBV6-2/TRBV6-3
j_gene: TRBJ2-1
abundance: many
CDR3aa: CASSQTVLDNEQFF

v_gene: TRBV28
j_gene: TRBJ2-1
abundance: .
CDR3aa: CAIKRGSYNEQFF

v_gene: TRBV20-1
j_gene: TRBJ2-7
abundance: .
CDR3aa: CSAVPLLSYEQYF

v_gene: TRBV7-3
j_gene: TRBJ1-1
abundance: few
CDR3aa: CASSFGSDTEAFF

v_gene: TRBV6-4
j_gene: TRBJ1-4
abundance: few
CDR3aa: CASRGIATNEKLFF

v_gene: TRBV28
j_gene: TRBJ2-3
abundance: .
CDR3aa: CASTLMEGRQGLTDTQYF

v_gene: TRBV11-2
j_gene: TRBJ2-1
abundance: .
CDR3aa: CASSSLAGGINEQFF

v_gene: TRBV5-1
j_gene: TRBJ2-7
abundance: many
CDR3aa: CASSFEAPYEQYF

v_gene: TRBV29-1
j_gene: TRBJ1-1
abundance: .
CDR3aa: CSVVVGGTEAFF

v_gene: TRBV5-1
j_gene: TRBJ2-7
abundance: many
CDR3aa: CASSHPGLSYEQYF

v_gene: TRBV2
j_gene: TRBJ1-1
abundance: .
CDR3aa: CASLDRLNTEAFF

v_gene: TRBV7-9
j_gene: TRBJ2-7
abundance: few
CDR3aa: CASSFDDRDSFYEQYF

v_gene: TRBV20-1
j_gene: TRBJ1-5
abundance: many
CDR3aa: CSARDLTQGDHQPQHF